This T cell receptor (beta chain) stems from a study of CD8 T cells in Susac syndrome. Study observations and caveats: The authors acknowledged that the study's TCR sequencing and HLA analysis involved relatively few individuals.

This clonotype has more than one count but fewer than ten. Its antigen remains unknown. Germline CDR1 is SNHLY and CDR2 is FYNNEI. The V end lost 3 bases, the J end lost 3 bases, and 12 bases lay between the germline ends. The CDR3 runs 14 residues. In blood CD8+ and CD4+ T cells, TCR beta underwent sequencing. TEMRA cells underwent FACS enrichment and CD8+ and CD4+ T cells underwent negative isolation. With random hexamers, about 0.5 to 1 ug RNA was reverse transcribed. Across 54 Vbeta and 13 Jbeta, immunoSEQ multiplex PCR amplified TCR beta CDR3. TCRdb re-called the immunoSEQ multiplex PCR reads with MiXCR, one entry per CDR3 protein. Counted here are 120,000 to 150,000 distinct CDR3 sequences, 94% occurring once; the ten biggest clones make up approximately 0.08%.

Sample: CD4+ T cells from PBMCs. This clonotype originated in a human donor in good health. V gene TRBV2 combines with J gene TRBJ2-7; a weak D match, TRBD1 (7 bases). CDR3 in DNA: TGTGCCAGCAGTGAGGCAGGGGGGCGCTACGAGCAGTACTTC. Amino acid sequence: CASSEAGGRYEQYF.